A single T cell receptor beta chain is shown here with its context. The antigen remains undetermined. Original processing notes: For the immunoSEQ data, sequences were junction-only without quality scores, so filtering differed. Sequencing was performed with immunoSEQ multiplex PCR; in TCRdb, only in-frame clones are kept and a portion is missing. V and J calls and clone size come straight from that table; D and trimming were deduced from the DNA. Of millions of clones in the sample, over 85% were seen once. The sample is drawn from a study of shared clonotypes between healthy human individuals. The CDR3 totals 11 residues. Trimming removed 3 bases at V and 5 bases at J, with 5 bases between. Germline V gene data show CDR1 as MDHEN and CDR2 as SYDVKM. The study, taken as a whole, reports: In contrast to clonotypes shared by all four donors, non-shared clonotypes had lower generation probabilities.

Sequenced sample: naive CD4+ T cells from PBMCs. Noted subset: CD45RA+ positively selected. The chain combines TRBV28 with TRBJ2-7, with D hard to call. The clonotype was recovered from a man younger than 35 in good health. Some clones in this sample may be carry-over from other donors' samples. The CDR3 DNA follows: TGTGCCAGCAGTTTGATCCACGAGCAGTACTTC. This translates into CASSLIHEQYF.